The text below deals with one T cell receptor beta chain. The antigen is undetermined. The primer mix had 60 Vbeta and 13 Jbeta primers. This table comes from immunoSEQ multiplex PCR, and its TCRdb copy is limited to in-frame clones, with some not included. The repertoire holds roughly 130,000 clones, with roughly two thirds as singletons. The record originates from a study of cytomegalovirus exposure and HLA in healthy donors. Trimming removed 7 bases at V and 5 bases at J, with 12 bases between. This CDR3 contains 12 residues. Germline-derived CDR1 and CDR2 are SGHTS and YDEGEE. Unrecorded immune exposures were likely, despite nominal health at sampling. Findings and caveats of the study: In terms of immune exposure information, only CMV serostatus was available. Earlier analysis found most TCR beta V segments productive about 90% or about 30% of the time.

J is TRBJ1-1 and V is TRBV5-8, with D possibly being TRBD1 (6 bases). Sequenced material: PBMCs. The source is a young man in good health and CMV-seropositive. Here the CDR3 DNA reads TGTGCCAGCGTCAAAACAGGGACTGAAGCTTTCTTT. It yields the protein CASVKTGTEAFF.